The 20 T cell receptor beta chains below all came from one sample that was sequenced in a study of blood T cell repertoires in COVID-19. The data were produced by immunoSEQ multiplex PCR, yet TCRdb's version contains in-frame clones alone and is incomplete. Of 200,000 to 250,000 clones listed, approximately 80% are singletons. Sequencing was done on a sample of peripheral blood. These receptors were taken from a woman aged 40 to 55 who had recovered from COVID-19.

The chain is built from TRBV10-1 and TRBJ2-1; D possibly corresponds to TRBD2 (6 bases). CDR1 is WNHNN and CDR2 is SYGVQD in the germline V gene (reference sequence). Trimming stripped 3 bases from V and 3 bases from J, with 12 bases between. This CDR3 region has 15 residues. CDR3 sequence: CASSESGVLYNEQFF. CDR3 coding DNA: TGCGCCAGCAGTGAATCGGGGGTTCTCTACAATGAGCAGTTCTTC.

The chain couples TRBV14 to TRBJ2-1; TRBD2 agrees at 10 bases. V shed 6 bases, J shed 9 bases, and the junction held 17 bases outside the gene matches. This CDR3 is 17 amino acids long. The germline V gene has CDR1 SGHDN and CDR2 FVKESK. The CDR3: CASSNYPSGGLEGEQFF. Written as DNA, the CDR3 is TGTGCCAGCAGTAACTACCCTAGCGGGGGTTTGGAAGGTGAGCAGTTCTTC. The full variable domain, its missing parts supplied by reference TRBV14 and TRBJ2-1, is EAGVTQFPSHSVIEKGQTVTLRCDPISGHDNLYWYRRVMGKEIKFLLHFVKESKQDESGMPNNRFLAERTGGTYSTLKVQPAELEDSGVYFCASSNYPSGGLEGEQFFGPGTRLTVL.

The chain employs TRBV28 and TRBJ2-2; the match to TRBD2 covers 8 bases. Germline V gene data show CDR1 as MDHEN and CDR2 as SYDVKM. Trimming cost V 2 bases and J 6 bases; bases outside gene matches: 8. The CDR3 has 16 amino acids. The CDR3: CASSLSLAGNAGELFF. In nucleotides, the CDR3 is TGTGCCAGCAGTTTAAGCTTAGCGGGGAATGCCGGGGAGCTGTTTTTT.

The chain has TRBV30 and TRBJ2-1; TRBD1 agrees at 8 bases. CDR3 length: 16 residues. Germline V gene lookup returns CDR1 GTSNPN and CDR2 SVGIG (reference sequence). The junction had 8 bases not matched to a gene; V was cut back by 1 base and J by 3 bases. Here the CDR3 DNA reads TGTGCCTGGAGTGGCCCCGGACAGGGTCACTACAATGAGCAGTTCTTC. Translating gives CAWSGPGQGHYNEQFF.

The gene calls are TRBV18 and TRBJ2-5; TRBD2 is a possible D gene (6 bases). The CDR3 spans 16 residues. V lost 3 bases, J lost 5 bases, and 19 bases lay in between. CDR1 KGHSH and CDR2 LQKENI come from the germline V gene. This chain's CDR3 is CASSPTRDSIEETQYF. The CDR3 coding sequence is TGTGCCAGCTCACCGACGCGGGACTCTATAGAGGAGACCCAGTACTTC.

The chain employs TRBV6-6 and TRBJ2-6; TRBD2 is a possible D gene (7 bases). V shed 5 bases and J shed 4 bases, with 18 bases lying between them. Germline loops: CDR1 MNHNY, CDR2 SVGAGI (reference sequence). The CDR3 totals 17 residues. CDR3 sequence reads: CASSPRGPEPGANVLTF. Here the CDR3 DNA reads TGTGCCAGCAGTCCGCGGGGGCCAGAGCCCGGGGCCAACGTCCTGACTTTC.

This clone was counted between two and nine times. This rearrangement joins TRBV19 to TRBJ2-3; D may be TRBD1 (7 bases). This CDR3 spans 13 amino acids. Germline V gene sequence: CDR1 LNHDA, CDR2 SQIVND (reference sequence). V gave up 5 bases and J gave up 8 bases, with 14 bases separating them. CDR3 loop: CASSGGTAGTQYF. CDR3 in DNA: TGTGCCAGTAGTGGGGGGACAGCTGGTACGCAGTATTTT. The full variable domain, in which reference TRBV19 and TRBJ2-3 provide the parts outside the CDR3, is DGGITQSPKYLFRKEGQNVTLSCEQNLNHDAMYWYRQDPGQGLRLIYYSQIVNDFQKGDIAEGYSVSREKKESFPLTVTSAQKNPTAFYLCASSGGTAGTQYFGPGTRLTVL.

The rearrangement uses TRBV13 and TRBJ2-3; D is unclear. Germline CDR1 PRHDT, CDR2 FYEKMQ (reference sequence). Trimming pared 4 bases from V and 6 bases from J, leaving 11 bases between. The CDR3 spans 13 residues. Here the CDR3 DNA reads TGTGCCAGCAGCTCCGACTTGTACGATACGCAGTATTTT. Its translation is CASSSDLYDTQYF.

The chain joins TRBV12-2 to TRBJ1-2; the D call TRBD1 from the table was never checked on the DNA. TRBV12-2 represents a pseudogene. The CDR3 loop spans 16 amino acids. CDR3 sequence reads: CASRYRDRVSRDGYTF. The CDR3 nucleotides are TGTGCAAGTCGTTACCGGGACAGGGTATCTAGGGATGGCTACACCTTC.

The chain has TRBV20-1 and TRBJ1-1, with D uncertain. The CDR3 is 11 residues long. Germline V lookup: CDR1 DFQATT, CDR2 SNEGSKA (reference sequence). Trimming removed 3 bases from V and 8 bases from J, with 10 bases in between. The CDR3 bases are TGCAGTGCTAGGTTCGTCAGGGAAGCTTTCTTT. Translating it yields CSARFVREAFF.

V and J are TRBV19 and TRBJ1-2; D not resolved. The germline V gene has CDR1 LNHDA and CDR2 SQIVND (reference sequence). The V end was cut by 5 bases, the J end by 4 bases, with 17 bases between. The length of the CDR3 is 15 residues. CDR3 in amino acids: CASSFGREAVYGYTF. DNA for the CDR3: TGTGCCAGTAGTTTCGGTCGGGAGGCAGTCTATGGCTACACCTTC.

The sample holds one count of this clone. The chain uses TRBV3-1 (or the pseudogene TRBV3-2) and TRBJ2-5; D ambiguous. Germline V gene data show CDR1 as LGHDT and CDR2 as YNNKEL (reference sequence). This CDR3 is built from 12 residues. V was pared by 4 bases and J by 2 bases, with 5 bases between. The DNA for the CDR3 is TGTGCCAGCAGCCGCACACAAGAGACCCAGTACTTC. Amino acids: CASSRTQETQYF.

J is TRBJ2-3 and V is TRBV13; 7 bases map to TRBD2. The V segment lost 0 bases and the J segment 2 bases; nucleotides outside the gene matches: 8. The V gene's germline CDR1 is PRHDT and CDR2 FYEKMQ (reference sequence). This CDR3 contains 17 residues. CDR3 bases: TGTGCCAGCAGCTTAGGCTTCGACGGGGGGATCACAGATACGCAGTATTTT. Protein sequence: CASSLGFDGGITDTQYF.

This rearrangement joins TRBV5-1 to TRBJ2-1, with 13 bases lining up with TRBD2. From germline, CDR1 is SGHRS and CDR2 YFSETQ. V was pared by 6 bases and J by 2 bases, with 8 bases of the junction left unmatched. This CDR3 has 17 residues. The CDR3 here is CASKLAGGPAAYNEQFF. The CDR3 nucleotides read TGCGCCAGCAAACTAGCGGGGGGGCCGGCTGCCTACAATGAGCAGTTCTTC.

V gene TRBV3-1 (or the pseudogene TRBV3-2) combines with J gene TRBJ1-3; D is unclear. With 1 base removed from V and 2 bases from J, the gap between germline ends came to 9 bases. There are 15 residues in the CDR3. Germline CDR1 reads LGHDT; CDR2 reads YNNKEL (reference sequence). The CDR3 region has the DNA TGTGCCAGCAGCCAAGGGGCCGATACTGGAAACACCATATATTTT. This sequence encodes CASSQGADTGNTIYF.

The chain couples TRBV6-5 to TRBJ1-4, with TRBD1 matching over 8 bases. The trim removed 4 bases at V and 8 bases at J, leaving 6 bases unmatched. Germline CDR1 is MNHEY and CDR2 is SVGAGI. The CDR3 sequence is 14 residues long. The CDR3 region is CASSSSTGAEKLFF. CDR3 nucleotide sequence: TGTGCCAGCAGTTCATCGACAGGGGCGGAAAAACTGTTTTTT.

This clone was picked up one time. The chain carries TRBV27 and TRBJ1-1, with 8 nucleotides matching TRBD1. The V gene end was trimmed by 6 bases and the J gene end by 0 bases; junction bases not matched to a gene: 6. CDR1 is MNHEY and CDR2 is SMNVEV in the germline V gene (reference sequence). The CDR3 has 15 amino acids. The DNA for the CDR3 is TGTGCCAGCAGACCAGGGGGCGGGGTGAACACTGAAGCTTTCTTT. Translating gives CASRPGGGVNTEAFF.

The chain is built from TRBV3-1 (or the pseudogene TRBV3-2) and TRBJ2-3, with D tentatively TRBD2 (6 bases). Germline loops: CDR1 LGHDT, CDR2 YNNKEL (reference sequence). V dropped 7 bases and J dropped 9 bases, with 23 bases sitting between them. The CDR3 is 15 amino acids. CDR3 sequence reads: CASTADRERKHTQYF. The CDR3 DNA reads as TGTGCCAGCACCGCCGACCGGGAGAGAAAGCACACGCAGTATTTT.

The chain recombines TRBV28 with TRBJ1-1, with 7 bases aligning to TRBD1. This CDR3 comprises 15 residues. V trimming: 5 bases; J trimming: 3 bases; junction bases outside the gene matches: 9. Germline V CDR1 and CDR2: MDHEN, SYDVKM. The CDR3 sequence is CASSRGQEIDTEAFF. As DNA, the CDR3 is TGTGCCAGCAGTCGCGGACAGGAGATTGACACTGAAGCTTTCTTT.

This clone appeared a few times. V is TRBV30 and J is TRBJ2-1, with 8 nucleotides matching TRBD1. This CDR3 contains 14 residues. J gave up 8 bases and V 2 bases, and 8 bases lay outside the gene matches. Germline loops: CDR1 GTSNPN, CDR2 SVGIG (reference sequence). CDR3 amino acids: CAWSKGGQGDEQFF. DNA for the CDR3: TGTGCCTGGAGTAAAGGAGGACAGGGTGATGAGCAGTTCTTC.